The clone carrying this TCR beta chain has just a few counts. What it binds is not known. The record originates from a study of cytomegalovirus exposure and HLA in healthy donors. Overall study: Clustering assigned 81% of the 350 to 450 genotyped donors to the Caucasian-associated ancestry cluster. Study-wide results and caveats: Cytomegalovirus-associated status was assigned to roughly 160 TCR beta chains. No immune exposure information besides CMV serostatus was available.

Unmatched junction bases numbered 2, after V lost 0 bases and J lost 0 bases. Germline assignment: CDR1 LGHNA and CDR2 YNFKEQ. The CDR3 covers 16 residues. Researchers ran the PCR with 60 Vbeta and 13 Jbeta primers. Using immunoSEQ multiplex PCR, the repertoire was profiled, and TCRdb retains in-frame clones only, with some absent. This table has about 100,000 clones, under 80% appearing once. Sequenced material: PBMCs. The receptor comes from a man aged 40-49 years in good health and CMV-seropositive. V is TRBV4-2 and J is TRBJ2-1; 7 bases map to TRBD2. The CDR3 reads CASSQDLAGSYNEQFF. In DNA form, the CDR3 reads TGTGCCAGCAGCCAAGATTTAGCGGGCTCCTACAATGAGCAGTTCTTC.